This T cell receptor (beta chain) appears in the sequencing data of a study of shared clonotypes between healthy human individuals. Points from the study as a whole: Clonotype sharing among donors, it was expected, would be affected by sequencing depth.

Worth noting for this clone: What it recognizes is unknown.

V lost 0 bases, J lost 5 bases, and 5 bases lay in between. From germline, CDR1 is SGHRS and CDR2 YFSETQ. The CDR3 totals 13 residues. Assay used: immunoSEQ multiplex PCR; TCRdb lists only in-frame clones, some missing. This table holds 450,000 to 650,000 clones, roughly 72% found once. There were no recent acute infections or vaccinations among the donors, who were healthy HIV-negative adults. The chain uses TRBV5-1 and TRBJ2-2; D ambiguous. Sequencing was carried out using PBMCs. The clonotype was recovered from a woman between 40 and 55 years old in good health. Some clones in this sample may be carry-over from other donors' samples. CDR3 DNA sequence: TGCGCCAGCAGCTTGGTGGTGACCGGGGAGCTGTTTTTT. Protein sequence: CASSLVVTGELFF. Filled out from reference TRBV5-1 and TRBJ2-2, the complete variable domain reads KAGVTQTPRYLIKTRGQQVTLSCSPISGHRSVSWYQQTPGQGLQFLFEYFSETQRNKGNFPGRFSGRQFSNSRSEMNVSTLELGDSALYLCASSLVVTGELFFGEGSRLTVL.